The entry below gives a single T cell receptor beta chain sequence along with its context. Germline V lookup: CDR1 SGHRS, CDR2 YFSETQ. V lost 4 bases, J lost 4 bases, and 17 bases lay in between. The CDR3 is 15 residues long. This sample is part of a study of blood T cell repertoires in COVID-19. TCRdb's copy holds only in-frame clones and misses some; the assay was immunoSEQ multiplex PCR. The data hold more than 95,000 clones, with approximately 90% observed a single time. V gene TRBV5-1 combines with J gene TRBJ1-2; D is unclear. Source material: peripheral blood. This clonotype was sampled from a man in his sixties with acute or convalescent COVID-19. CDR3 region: CASSNPGGSLYGYTF. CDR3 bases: TGCGCCAGCAGCAACCCGGGCGGGTCCCTCTATGGCTACACCTTC.